Listed below are T cell receptor beta chains from one sample, sequenced in a study of cytomegalovirus exposure and HLA in healthy donors. TCRdb's copy holds only in-frame clones and misses some; the assay was immunoSEQ multiplex PCR. The sample lists approximately 150,000 clones; 60% to 80% were seen once. The sample comprised PBMCs. The receptor source for this set is a woman in her thirties or forties in good health and CMV-seronegative. CDR3s include the opening cysteine and the closing phenylalanine or tryptophan. The D gene is left open where the match is weak. Expanded clones are given a class, and other clones once, few, many or no size at all.

J,size,V,D,DNA,CDR3
TRBJ1-1,-,TRBV10-3,TRBD1,TGTGCCATCAGTGGACAGGGGGGTGAAGCTTTCTTT,CAISGQGGEAFF
TRBJ1-2,-,TRBV19,-,TGTGCCAGTACCCGGGAGGGCTATGGCTACACCTTC,CASTREGYGYTF
TRBJ1-5,-,TRBV2,-,TGTGCCAGCAGCCTCGGGGGTGGCAATCAGCCCCAGCATTTT,CASSLGGGNQPQHF
TRBJ2-5,-,TRBV21-1,-,TGTGCCAGCAATTTGGGGCGTCAGTACTTC,CASNLGRQYF
TRBJ2-5,-,TRBV7-9,-,TGTGCCAGCAGCTTAGTCTTTGAGACCCAGTACTTC,CASSLVFETQYF
TRBJ2-1,-,TRBV28,-,TGTGCCAGCAGTTTGGTTTCCAGGGCGTCTTTTACCTACAATGAGCAGTTCTTC,CASSLVSRASFTYNEQFF
TRBJ2-1,-,TRBV27,TRBD2,TGTGCCAGCAGTTTTAGCGGGAGTAGTAATGAGCAGTTCTTC,CASSFSGSSNEQFF
TRBJ2-5,-,TRBV4-2,TRBD2,TGTGCCAGCAGCCAAGGGTTAGGGACTAGCGGGGGGACCTCGTACCAAGAGACCCAGTACTTC,CASSQGLGTSGGTSYQETQYF
TRBJ2-3,once,TRBV7-3,-,TGTGCCAGCAGTATTGATACCAAAGGGGCAGATACGCAGTATTTT,CASSIDTKGADTQYF
TRBJ2-7,-,TRBV28,TRBD1,TGTGCCAGCAGTACGCCGGACAGGGGAGGTCGCGAGCAGTACTTC,CASSTPDRGGREQYF
TRBJ2-7,once,TRBV28,TRBD2,TGTGCCAGCAAGGGGGGGGCTAGCGGGAGGGTCGTCTACGAGCAGTACTTC,CASKGGASGRVVYEQYF
TRBJ2-3,-,TRBV19,TRBD2,TGTGCCAGTCTGGAGCGGGGGCGCACAGATACGCAGTATTTT,CASLERGRTDTQYF
TRBJ1-2,-,TRBV9,-,TGTGCCAGCAGCCCAGAGGCAGGGTGGGGATATGGCTACACCTTC,CASSPEAGWGYGYTF
TRBJ2-3,-,TRBV10-3,-,TGTGCCATCAGTGAGAGGACAGATACAGATACGCAGTATTTT,CAISERTDTDTQYF
TRBJ2-5,-,TRBV6-1,-,TGTGCCAGCAACGGAGGGACGGAAGAGACCCAGTACTTC,CASNGGTEETQYF
TRBJ1-5,-,TRBV19,-,TGTGCCAGTAGTATGTACACAAATAGCAATCAGCCCCAGCATTTT,CASSMYTNSNQPQHF
TRBJ1-2,-,TRBV11-3,TRBD1,TGTGCCAGCAGCCGGACAGGGAACTATGGCTACACCTTC,CASSRTGNYGYTF
TRBJ2-1,few,TRBV29-1,TRBD1,TGCAGCGTAACCGGGACAGCTCTATACAATGAGCAGTTCTTC,CSVTGTALYNEQFF
TRBJ2-5,-,TRBV7-3,TRBD1,TGTGCCAGCAGCCCACTAGGACAGGAACAAGAGACCCAGTACTTC,CASSPLGQEQETQYF
TRBJ2-5,-,TRBV7-2,-,TGTGCCAGCAGCTTTGCCAGGGGCAGATTAGAGACCCAGTACTTC,CASSFARGRLETQYF
TRBJ2-3,-,TRBV28,-,TGTGCCAGCACGACTAACTCGGGTGATACGCAGTATTTT,CASTTNSGDTQYF
TRBJ2-7,-,TRBV9,TRBD2,TGTGCCAGCAGCCCCCGGGGGGCGGGAGGGCCCCACGAGCAGTACTTC,CASSPRGAGGPHEQYF
TRBJ2-1,-,TRBV6-5,-,TGTGCCAGCACCAGGGGTAATGAGCAGTTCTTC,CASTRGNEQFF
TRBJ2-1,-,TRBV7-3,TRBD2,TGTGCCAGCAAGATAGCGGGAGAGTACAATGAGCAGTTCTTC,CASKIAGEYNEQFF
TRBJ2-1,-,TRBV10-1,-,TGCGCCAGCAGCACGAACCTCGGTGAGCAGTTCTTC,CASSTNLGEQFF
TRBJ1-5,-,TRBV19,-,TGTGCCAGTAGTATAATACAGGGCCGTAATCAGCCCCAGCATTTT,CASSIIQGRNQPQHF
TRBJ1-1,-,TRBV19,-,TGTGCCAGTAGTCCGGGCAGGTTTCTTACGGGGACTGAAGCTTTCTTT,CASSPGRFLTGTEAFF
TRBJ2-1,-,TRBV15,TRBD1,TGTGCCACCAGCAGAGATCTTCAGGGGGCCAATGAGCAGTTCTTC,CATSRDLQGANEQFF
TRBJ1-1,-,TRBV20-1,-,TGCAGTGCCCACTACACTGAAGCTTTCTTT,CSAHYTEAFF
TRBJ1-6,few,TRBV6-5,-,TGTGCCAGCATCGGCGGGGGATCACCCCTCCACTTT,CASIGGGSPLHF
TRBJ2-1,-,TRBV28,TRBD2,TGTGCCAGCAGTTTACTAGCGGGCTTTCTAGGGGATGAGCAGTTCTTC,CASSLLAGFLGDEQFF
TRBJ2-1,-,TRBV19,TRBD1,TGTGCCAGTGGCCAACAGGGGGGCAGATACAATGAGCAGTTCTTC,CASGQQGGRYNEQFF
TRBJ2-7,-,TRBV4-3,-,TGCGCCAGCAGCCTTATTAGGGGGTACGAGCAGTACTTC,CASSLIRGYEQYF
TRBJ2-2,-,TRBV7-3,TRBD2,TGTGCCAGCAGCCCTTTGACTAGCTCAGTGGAGCTGTTTTTT,CASSPLTSSVELFF
TRBJ2-2,-,TRBV5-4,TRBD2,TGTGCCAGCAGCTTAGCGGGAGGGCGCACCGGGGAGCTGTTTTTT,CASSLAGGRTGELFF